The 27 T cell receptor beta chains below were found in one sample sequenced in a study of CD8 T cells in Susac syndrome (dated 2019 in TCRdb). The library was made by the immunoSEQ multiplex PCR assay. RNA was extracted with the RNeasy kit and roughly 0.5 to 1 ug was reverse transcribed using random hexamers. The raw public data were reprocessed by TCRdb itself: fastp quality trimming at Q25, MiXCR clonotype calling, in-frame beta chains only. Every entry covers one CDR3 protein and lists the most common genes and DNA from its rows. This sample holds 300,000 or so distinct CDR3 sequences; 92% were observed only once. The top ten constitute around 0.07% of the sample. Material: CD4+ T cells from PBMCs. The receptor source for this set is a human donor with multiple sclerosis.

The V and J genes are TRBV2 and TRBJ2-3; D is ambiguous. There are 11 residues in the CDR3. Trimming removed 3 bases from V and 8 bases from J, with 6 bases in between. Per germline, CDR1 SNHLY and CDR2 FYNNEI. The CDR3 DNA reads TGTGCCAGCAGTGAGGAGTTTACGCAGTATTTT. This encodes CASSEEFTQYF.

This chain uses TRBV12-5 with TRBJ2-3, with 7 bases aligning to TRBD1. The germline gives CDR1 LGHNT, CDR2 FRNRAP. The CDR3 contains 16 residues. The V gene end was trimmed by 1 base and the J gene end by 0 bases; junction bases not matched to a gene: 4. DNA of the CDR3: TGTGCTAGTGGTTTGGACAGGGGCGATAGCACAGATACGCAGTATTTT. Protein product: CASGLDRGDSTDTQYF.

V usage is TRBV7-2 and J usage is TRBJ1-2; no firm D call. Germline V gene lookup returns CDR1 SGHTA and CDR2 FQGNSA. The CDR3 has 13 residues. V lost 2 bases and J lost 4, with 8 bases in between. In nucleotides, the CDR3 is TGTGCCAGCAGCTTATATACGGCCTATGGCTACACCTTC. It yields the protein CASSLYTAYGYTF.

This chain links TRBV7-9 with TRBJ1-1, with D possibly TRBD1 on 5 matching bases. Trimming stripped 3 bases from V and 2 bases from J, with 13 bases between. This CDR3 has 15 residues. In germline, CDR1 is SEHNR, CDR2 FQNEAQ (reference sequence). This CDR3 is CASSFGDWDNTEAFF. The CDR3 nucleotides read TGTGCCAGCAGCTTTGGCGACTGGGACAACACTGAAGCTTTCTTT.

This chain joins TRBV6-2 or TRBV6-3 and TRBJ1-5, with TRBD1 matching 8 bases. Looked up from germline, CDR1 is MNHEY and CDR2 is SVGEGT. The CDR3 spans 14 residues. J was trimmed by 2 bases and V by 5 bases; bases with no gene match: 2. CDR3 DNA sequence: TGTGCCAGCAGTCAGGACAGGGGCAATCAGCCCCAGCATTTT. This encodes CASSQDRGNQPQHF.

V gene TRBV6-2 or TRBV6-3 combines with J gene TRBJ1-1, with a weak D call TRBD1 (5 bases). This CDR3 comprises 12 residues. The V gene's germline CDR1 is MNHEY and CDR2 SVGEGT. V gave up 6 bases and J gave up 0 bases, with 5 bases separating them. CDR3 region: CASRTVNTEAFF. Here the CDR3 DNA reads TGTGCCAGCAGGACAGTGAACACTGAAGCTTTCTTT.

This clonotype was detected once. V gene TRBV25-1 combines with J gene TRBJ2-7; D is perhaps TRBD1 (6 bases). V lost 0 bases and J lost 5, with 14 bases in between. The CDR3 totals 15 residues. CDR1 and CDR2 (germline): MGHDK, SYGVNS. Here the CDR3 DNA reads TGTGCCAGCAGTGAATATAAAGGTGGGGGCCACGAGCAGTACTTC. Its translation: CASSEYKGGGHEQYF.

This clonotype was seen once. CDR3 loop: CARGGQLSTGELFF. CDR3 nucleotides: TGTGCCAGGGGGGGACAGCTATCAACCGGGGAGCTGTTTTTT. The rearrangement joins TRBV30 to TRBJ2-2, with D tentatively TRBD1 or TRBD2 (7 bases each). V was trimmed by 8 bases and J by 5 bases, leaving 18 bases between them. The CDR3 has 14 amino acids. The germline gives CDR1 GTSNPN, CDR2 SVGIG (reference sequence).

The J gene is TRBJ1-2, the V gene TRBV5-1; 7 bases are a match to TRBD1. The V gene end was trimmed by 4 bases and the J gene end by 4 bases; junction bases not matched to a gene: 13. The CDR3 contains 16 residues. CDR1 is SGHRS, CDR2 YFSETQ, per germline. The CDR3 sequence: CASSTQGEMEGYGYTF. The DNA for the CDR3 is TGCGCCAGCAGCACTCAGGGGGAGATGGAAGGCTATGGCTACACCTTC.

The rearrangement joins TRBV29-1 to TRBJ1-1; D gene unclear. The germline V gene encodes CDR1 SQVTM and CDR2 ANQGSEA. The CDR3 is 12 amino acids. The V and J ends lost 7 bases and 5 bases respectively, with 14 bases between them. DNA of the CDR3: TGCAGCGCTGGAGGGCAGGTAACTGAAGCTTTCTTT. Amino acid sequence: CSAGGQVTEAFF.

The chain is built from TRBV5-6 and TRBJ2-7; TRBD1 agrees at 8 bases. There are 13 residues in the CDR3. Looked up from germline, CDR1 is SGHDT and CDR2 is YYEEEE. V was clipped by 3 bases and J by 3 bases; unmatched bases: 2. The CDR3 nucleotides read TGTGCCAGCAGCTGGGACAGGAACTACGAGCAGTACTTC. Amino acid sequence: CASSWDRNYEQYF.

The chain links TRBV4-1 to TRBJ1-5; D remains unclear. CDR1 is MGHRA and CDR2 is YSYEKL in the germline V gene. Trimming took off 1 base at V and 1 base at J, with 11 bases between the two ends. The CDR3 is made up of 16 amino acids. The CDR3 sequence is CASSQAPGESNQPQHF. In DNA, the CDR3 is TGCGCCAGCAGCCAAGCCCCCGGAGAGAGCAATCAGCCCCAGCATTTT.

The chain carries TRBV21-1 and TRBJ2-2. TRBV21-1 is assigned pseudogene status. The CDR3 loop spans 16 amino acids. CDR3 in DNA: TGTGCCAGCACCAAGCACCCTTCCTTCGACCCCGGGGAGCTGTTTTTT. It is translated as CASTKHPSFDPGELFF.

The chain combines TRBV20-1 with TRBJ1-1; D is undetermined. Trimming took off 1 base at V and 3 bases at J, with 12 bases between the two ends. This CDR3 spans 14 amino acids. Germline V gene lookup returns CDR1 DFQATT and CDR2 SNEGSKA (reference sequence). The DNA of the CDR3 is TGCAGTGCTAGAGCAATCAGTCGGTACACTGAAGCTTTCTTT. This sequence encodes CSARAISRYTEAFF.

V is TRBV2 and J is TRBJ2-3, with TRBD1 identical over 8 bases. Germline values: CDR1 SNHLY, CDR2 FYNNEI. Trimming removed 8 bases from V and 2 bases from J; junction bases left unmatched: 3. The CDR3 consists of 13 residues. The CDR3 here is CASDRGPTDTQYF. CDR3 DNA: TGTGCCAGCGACAGGGGCCCCACAGATACGCAGTATTTT.

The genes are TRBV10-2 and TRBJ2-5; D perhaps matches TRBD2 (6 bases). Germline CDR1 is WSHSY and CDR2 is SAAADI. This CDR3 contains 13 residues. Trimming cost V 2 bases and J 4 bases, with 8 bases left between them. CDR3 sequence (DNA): TGCGCCAGCAGTGAGACTAGCCCAGAGACCCAGTACTTC. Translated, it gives CASSETSPETQYF.

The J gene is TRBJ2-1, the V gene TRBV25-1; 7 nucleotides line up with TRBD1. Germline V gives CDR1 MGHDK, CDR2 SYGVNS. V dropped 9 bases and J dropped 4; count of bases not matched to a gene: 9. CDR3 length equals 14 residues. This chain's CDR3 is CARIRDSLYNEQFF. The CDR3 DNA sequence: TGTGCCAGGATACGGGACAGCCTTTACAATGAGCAGTTCTTC.

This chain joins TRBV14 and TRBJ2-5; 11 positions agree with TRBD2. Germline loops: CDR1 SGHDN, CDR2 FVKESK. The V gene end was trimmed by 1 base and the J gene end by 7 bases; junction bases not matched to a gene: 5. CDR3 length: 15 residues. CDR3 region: CASSQGSSGGRTQYF. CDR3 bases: TGTGCCAGCAGCCAAGGGTCTAGCGGGGGGAGGACCCAGTACTTC. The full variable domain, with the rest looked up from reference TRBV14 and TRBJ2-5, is EAGVTQFPSHSVIEKGQTVTLRCDPISGHDNLYWYRRVMGKEIKFLLHFVKESKQDESGMPNNRFLAERTGGTYSTLKVQPAELEDSGVYFCASSQGSSGGRTQYFGPGTRLLVL.

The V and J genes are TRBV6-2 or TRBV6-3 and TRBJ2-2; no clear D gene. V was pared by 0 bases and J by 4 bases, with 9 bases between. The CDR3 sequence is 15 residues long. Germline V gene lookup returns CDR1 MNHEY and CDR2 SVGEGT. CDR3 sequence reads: CASSYSGSGTGELFF. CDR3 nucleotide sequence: TGTGCCAGCAGTTACTCCGGGTCGGGCACCGGGGAGCTGTTTTTT.

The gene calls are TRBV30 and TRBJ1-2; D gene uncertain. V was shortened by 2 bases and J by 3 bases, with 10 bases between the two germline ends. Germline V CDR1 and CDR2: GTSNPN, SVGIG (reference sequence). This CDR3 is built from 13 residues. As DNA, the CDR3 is TGTGCCTGGAGTCGTGACGGATACTATGGCTACACCTTC. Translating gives CAWSRDGYYGYTF.

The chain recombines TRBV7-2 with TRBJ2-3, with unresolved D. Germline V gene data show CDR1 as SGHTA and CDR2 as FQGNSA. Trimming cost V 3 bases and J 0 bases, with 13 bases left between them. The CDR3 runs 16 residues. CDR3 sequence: CASSFGTIGSTDTQYF. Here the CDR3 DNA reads TGTGCCAGCAGCTTTGGCACGATCGGGAGCACAGATACGCAGTATTTT. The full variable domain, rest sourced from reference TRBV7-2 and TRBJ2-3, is GAGVSQSPSNKVTEKGKDVELRCDPISGHTALYWYRQSLGQGLEFLIYFQGNSAPDKSGLPSDRFSAERTGGSVSTLTIQRTQQEDSAVYLCASSFGTIGSTDTQYFGPGTRLTVL.

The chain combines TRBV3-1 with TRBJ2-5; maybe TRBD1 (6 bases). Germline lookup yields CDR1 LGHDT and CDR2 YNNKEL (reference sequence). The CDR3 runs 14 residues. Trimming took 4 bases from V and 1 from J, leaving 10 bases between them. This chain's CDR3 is CASSLRTAQETQYF. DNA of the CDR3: TGTGCCAGCAGCCTCCGGACAGCCCAAGAGACCCAGTACTTC.

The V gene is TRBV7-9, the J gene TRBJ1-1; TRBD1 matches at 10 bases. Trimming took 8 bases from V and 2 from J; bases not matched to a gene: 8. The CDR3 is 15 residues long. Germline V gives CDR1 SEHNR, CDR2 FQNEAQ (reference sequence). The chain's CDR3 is CASAPGTGANTEAFF. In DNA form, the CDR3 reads TGTGCCAGCGCTCCAGGGACAGGGGCAAACACTGAAGCTTTCTTT.

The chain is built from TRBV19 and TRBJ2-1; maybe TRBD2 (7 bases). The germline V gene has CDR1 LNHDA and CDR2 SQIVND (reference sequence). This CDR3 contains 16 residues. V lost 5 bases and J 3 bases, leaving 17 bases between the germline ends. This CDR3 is CASSGRGGAGYNEQFF. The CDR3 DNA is TGTGCCAGTAGTGGTAGGGGGGGGGCCGGCTACAATGAGCAGTTCTTC.

The CDR3 here is CASGLGTGANYNEQFF. As DNA, the CDR3 is TGTGCTAGTGGTTTGGGGACAGGGGCTAACTACAATGAGCAGTTCTTC. J is TRBJ2-1 and V is TRBV12-5; 9 bases agree with TRBD1. Losses at the gene ends were 1 base for V and 3 bases for J; bases not matched to a gene: 4. The CDR3 totals 16 residues. Germline V gene lookup returns CDR1 LGHNT and CDR2 FRNRAP. Looking up the rest from reference TRBV12-5 and TRBJ2-1 gives the full variable domain: DARVTQTPRHKVTEMGQEVTMRCQPILGHNTVFWYRQTMMQGLELLAYFRNRAPLDDSGMPKDRFSAEMPDATLATLKIQPSEPRDSAVYFCASGLGTGANYNEQFFGPGTRLTVL.

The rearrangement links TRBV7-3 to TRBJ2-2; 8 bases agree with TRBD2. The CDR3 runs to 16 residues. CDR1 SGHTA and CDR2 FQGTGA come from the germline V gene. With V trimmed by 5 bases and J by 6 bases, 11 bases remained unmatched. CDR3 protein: CASSLVGLAGPGELFF. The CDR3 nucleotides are TGTGCCAGCAGCCTCGTAGGACTAGCAGGGCCCGGGGAGCTGTTTTTT.

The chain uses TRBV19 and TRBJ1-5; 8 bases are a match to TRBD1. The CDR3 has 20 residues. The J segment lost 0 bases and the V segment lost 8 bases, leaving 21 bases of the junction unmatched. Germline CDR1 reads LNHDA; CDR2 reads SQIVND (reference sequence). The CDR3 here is CASSPPLGQQGGDSNQPQHF. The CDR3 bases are TGTGCCAGTTCTCCACCACTTGGCCAACAGGGGGGTGATAGCAATCAGCCCCAGCATTTT.